What follows are 11 T cell receptor beta chains derived from one specimen sequenced in a study of shared clonotypes between healthy human individuals. Assay used: immunoSEQ multiplex PCR; TCRdb lists only in-frame clones, some missing. The sample gives some 1 million clones, around 75% of which show up once; approximately 1.5% is in the top ten. The sequenced sample was memory CD4+ T cells sorted from blood. Subset in this sample: CD45RA-negative fraction. Receptor source: a man aged 18 to 30 in good health.

This sequence joins TRBV21-1 and TRBJ2-5. TRBV21-1 is classified as a pseudogene. The CDR3 runs to 13 residues. The CDR3 nucleotides read TGTGCCAGCAGCAATGGTCCGTCGGAGACCCAGTACTTC. Translated: CASSNGPSETQYF.

A few counts support this clone. This specimen includes other DNA sequences encoding the same CDR3. The rearrangement joins TRBV19 to TRBJ1-1, with D hard to call. This CDR3 region has 13 residues. CDR1 is LNHDA, CDR2 SQIVND, per germline (reference sequence). V lost 5 bases to trimming and J lost 0 bases, with 7 bases between them. The CDR3 is CASSPTVNTEAFF. The DNA for the CDR3 is TGTGCCAGTAGTCCGACGGTGAACACTGAAGCTTTCTTT.

For the CDR3, the DNA is TGTGCCAGCAGCTCATCTCTCGGCGGGAGCTTAAGGAATGAGCAGTTCTTC. Translating gives CASSSSLGGSLRNEQFF. The chain combines TRBV5-4 with TRBJ2-1; TRBD2 agrees at 7 bases. Per germline, CDR1 SGHNT and CDR2 YYREEE (reference sequence). The CDR3 length is 17 residues. The V segment lost 3 bases and the J segment 7 bases; nucleotides outside the gene matches: 16.

The rearrangement uses TRBV30 and TRBJ1-6; no clear D gene. This CDR3 spans 15 amino acids. From germline, CDR1 is GTSNPN and CDR2 SVGIG (reference sequence). V was trimmed by 4 bases and J by 6 bases, leaving 16 bases between them. The CDR3 sequence: CAWNSGQLLNSPLHF. CDR3 nucleotide sequence: TGTGCCTGGAACTCCGGGCAGTTGCTTAATTCACCCCTCCACTTT.

This clone appeared a few times. The chain has TRBV19 and TRBJ1-2, with D perhaps TRBD1 (6 bases). The CDR3 covers 16 residues. Germline V gives CDR1 LNHDA, CDR2 SQIVND (reference sequence). Trimming stripped 3 bases from V and 7 bases from J, with 21 bases between. The CDR3 is CASSIGGGSPRGGYTF. For the CDR3, the DNA is TGTGCCAGTAGTATTGGGGGGGGCTCCCCTCGAGGTGGCTACACCTTC.

This chain joins TRBV7-2 and TRBJ1-1; D unresolved. The germline CDR1 and CDR2 sequences are SGHTA and FQGNSA. The CDR3 runs 14 residues. The V gene lost 7 bases and the J gene lost 5 bases, with 17 bases spanning the gap. The CDR3 loop reads CASTATPLWTEAFF. The CDR3 region has the DNA TGTGCCAGCACCGCGACCCCCTTGTGGACTGAAGCTTTCTTT.

The rearrangement links TRBV5-1 to TRBJ2-3, with TRBD2 matching 13 bases. Per germline, CDR1 SGHRS and CDR2 YFSETQ. The CDR3 has 16 amino acids. V gave up 4 bases and J gave up 2 bases; unmatched junction bases: 4. CDR3 bases: TGCGCCAGCAGCGGGGGACTAGCGGGATTCACAGATACGCAGTATTTT. Its protein is CASSGGLAGFTDTQYF.

Of note for this clone: A much larger clone is a single base away; this may be a read error. The sample holds other DNA sequences that translate to the same CDR3. This chain uses TRBV7-2 with TRBJ2-7, with D uncertain. CDR1 is SGHTA, CDR2 FQGNSA, per germline. V lost 4 bases to trimming and J lost 2 bases, with 3 bases between them. CDR3 size: 11 residues. The CDR3 nucleotides are TGTGCCAGCAGCTCGACCTACGAGCAGTACTTC. Protein product: CASSSTYEQYF.

V is TRBV30 and J is TRBJ1-2, with D possibly TRBD1 on 5 matching bases. The germline V and J ends were trimmed by 2 bases and 4 bases, with 11 bases remaining between them. The germline V gene has CDR1 GTSNPN and CDR2 SVGIG (reference sequence). The CDR3 sequence is 13 residues long. The CDR3 DNA follows: TGTGCCTGGAGTAGAGGTGGGGGCTATGGCTACACCTTC. Amino acids: CAWSRGGGYGYTF.

The gene calls are TRBV30 and TRBJ1-6; D is possibly TRBD1 (5 bases). In germline, CDR1 is GTSNPN, CDR2 SVGIG (reference sequence). V was pared by 2 bases and J by 7 bases, with 15 bases between. This CDR3 contains 15 residues. The CDR3 DNA reads as TGTGCCTGGAGTCTTTTGGCCGGGACGAATTCACCCCTCCACTTT. Amino acids: CAWSLLAGTNSPLHF.

CDR3 sequence reads: CAWSPDGVAGGPNTQYF. CDR3 bases: TGTGCCTGGAGTCCCGACGGGGTAGCGGGAGGGCCCAATACGCAGTATTTT. This chain uses TRBV30 with TRBJ2-3; TRBD2 matches at 11 bases. The CDR3 extends over 17 amino acids. CDR1 is GTSNPN, CDR2 SVGIG, per germline (reference sequence). The ends lost 2 bases at V and 7 bases at J; junction bases unmatched: 14. The complete variable domain, with remaining parts taken from reference TRBV30 and TRBJ2-3, reads SQTIHQWPATLVQPVGSPLSLECTVEGTSNPNLYWYRQAAGRGLQLLFYSVGIGQISSEVPQNLSASRPQDRQFILSSKKLLLSDSGFYLCAWSPDGVAGGPNTQYFGPGTRLTVL.